The 31 T cell receptor beta chains reported below all come from one sample, sequenced in a study of vaccination and CD4 T cells after COVID-19. Time point given: late sampling 161 to 241 days after vaccination in a few convalescent patients. Treatment denoted: approximately nine-day PBMC culture with coronavirus spike peptide pools or control peptides (ViraFEST assay). These receptors are not linked to any known antigen. An Oncomine TCR Beta short-read assay was used to sequence the DNA from cultured CD4+ T cells. Via MiXCR, TCRdb re-called the PCR reads, giving one row per CDR3 protein. The sample lists about 25,000 distinct CDR3 sequences, 28% occurring once. Sequencing used CD4+ T cells from blood, cultured in vitro, obtained about 7 months after SARS-CoV-2 vaccination. The receptor set was obtained from a human donor who had recovered from COVID-19.

This clonotype was recorded only once. The chain links TRBV6-2 or TRBV6-3 to TRBJ2-3; D uncertain. The germline gives CDR1 MNHEY, CDR2 SVGEGT. Trimming stripped 6 bases from V and 4 bases from J, with 5 bases between. The CDR3 is 11 residues long. The CDR3 nucleotides read TGTGCCAGCAGACCCCCAGATACGCAGTATTTT. This gives the protein CASRPPDTQYF.

This clonotype has just a few counts. The V gene is TRBV6-2 or TRBV6-3, the J gene TRBJ1-5; D perhaps matches TRBD1 (6 bases). The CDR3 is 13 amino acids. Trimming stripped 2 bases from V and 8 bases from J, with 10 bases between. Germline V gives CDR1 MNHEY, CDR2 SVGEGT. CDR3 bases: TGTGCCAGCAGTTACACCCACAGGGAGCCCCAGCATTTT. Encoded protein: CASSYTHREPQHF.

In this sample, this clonotype turned up many times. This chain connects TRBV20-1 to TRBJ2-7; no reliable D call. This CDR3 is built from 14 residues. Germline V CDR1 and CDR2: DFQATT, SNEGSKA (reference sequence). V was cut by 0 bases and J by 8 bases, with 17 bases left in between. CDR3 protein: CSARDLIGSPQQYF. In DNA form, the CDR3 reads TGCAGTGCTAGAGATTTAATAGGCTCCCCGCAGCAGTACTTC.

The J gene is TRBJ1-1, the V gene TRBV19; D uncertain. V dropped 3 bases and J dropped 1 base, with 6 bases sitting between them. The CDR3 has 13 amino acids. CDR1 and CDR2 (germline): LNHDA, SQIVND (reference sequence). The CDR3 is CASSISANTEAFF. In nucleotides, the CDR3 is TGTGCCAGTAGTATTTCAGCGAACACTGAAGCTTTCTTT. Full variable domain (remainder filled in from reference TRBV19 and TRBJ1-1): DGGITQSPKYLFRKEGQNVTLSCEQNLNHDAMYWYRQDPGQGLRLIYYSQIVNDFQKGDIAEGYSVSREKKESFPLTVTSAQKNPTAFYLCASSISANTEAFFGQGTRLTVV.

The gene calls are TRBV6-1 and TRBJ1-1; maybe TRBD1 (5 bases). Per germline, CDR1 MNHNS and CDR2 SASEGT. Trimming left V 10 bases short and J 0 bases short, with 15 bases between. The CDR3 runs 14 residues. CDR3: CANRILGMNTEAFF. CDR3 in DNA: TGTGCCAACAGGATACTGGGTATGAACACTGAAGCTTTCTTT.

This clonotype came up a few times. The chain joins TRBV6-5 to TRBJ2-5; a possible D gene is TRBD2 (5 bases). Germline V lookup: CDR1 MNHEY, CDR2 SVGAGI. CDR3 length: 15 amino acids. V was shortened by 0 bases and J by 2 bases, with 10 bases between the two germline ends. The CDR3 protein is CASSYSGRPQETQYF. DNA for the CDR3: TGTGCCAGCAGTTACTCTGGGAGACCTCAAGAGACCCAGTACTTC.

This clonotype has just a few counts. The chain uses TRBV20-1 and TRBJ1-3, with D unresolved. The CDR3 sequence is 12 residues long. V was shortened by 2 bases and J by 0 bases, with 2 bases between the two germline ends. Looked up from germline, CDR1 is DFQATT and CDR2 is SNEGSKA (reference sequence). The CDR3 DNA is TGCAGTGCTAGAACCTCTGGAAACACCATATATTTT. Translation gives CSARTSGNTIYF.

This clonotype was seen a few times. This sequence joins TRBV28 and TRBJ2-5; no definite D call. The CDR3 has 11 amino acids. The V gene lost 5 bases and the J gene lost 5 bases, with 6 bases spanning the gap. Germline values: CDR1 MDHEN, CDR2 SYDVKM. The CDR3 DNA reads TGTGCCAGCAGTGCCCGGGAGACCCAGTACTTC. It specifies CASSARETQYF.

The chain recombines TRBV11-1 with TRBJ2-7, with 7 bases matching TRBD1. V was pared by 5 bases and J by 7 bases, with 8 bases of the junction left unmatched. This CDR3 region has 13 residues. CDR1 SGHAT and CDR2 FQDESV come from the germline V gene (reference sequence). CDR3 nucleotide sequence: TGTGCCAGCAGCCCGACAGGGTTCGGGGAGCAGTACTTC. This sequence encodes CASSPTGFGEQYF.

This clonotype has only a few counts. V usage is TRBV15 and J usage is TRBJ2-5; the D is unclear. Germline CDR1 is LNHNV and CDR2 is YYDKDF (reference sequence). The V gene lost 3 bases and the J gene lost 1 base, with 15 bases spanning the gap. This CDR3 region has 16 residues. CDR3 in amino acids: CATSSGALGIQETQYF. In DNA, the CDR3 is TGTGCCACCAGCAGCGGAGCGCTGGGGATCCAAGAGACCCAGTACTTC.

This chain joins TRBV7-2 and TRBJ2-1, with D unresolved. Germline CDR1 reads SGHTA; CDR2 reads FQGNSA. This CDR3 spans 15 amino acids. The germline V and J ends were trimmed by 0 bases and 0 bases, with 6 bases remaining between them. In DNA form, the CDR3 reads TGTGCCAGCAGCTTAGCTAGAAACTCCTACAATGAGCAGTTCTTC. As protein: CASSLARNSYNEQFF.

This chain uses TRBV19 with TRBJ2-3; 10 positions agree with TRBD2. Germline V gives CDR1 LNHDA, CDR2 SQIVND (reference sequence). The CDR3 runs to 17 residues. J gave up 6 bases and V 4 bases, and 13 bases lay outside the gene matches. The CDR3 DNA reads as TGTGCCAGTAGTACCTCGTACTCTAGCGGGAGAAGGGATACGCAGTATTTT. Protein sequence: CASSTSYSSGRRDTQYF.

This chain joins TRBV2 and TRBJ1-2; a weak D match, TRBD1 (5 bases). CDR1 SNHLY and CDR2 FYNNEI come from the germline V gene. V gave up 3 bases and J gave up 5 bases, with 7 bases separating them. This CDR3 contains 12 residues. This CDR3 reads CASSEGVYGYTF. In nucleotides, the CDR3 is TGTGCCAGCAGTGAGGGGGTGTATGGCTACACCTTC. The entire variable domain, with the rest obtained from reference TRBV2 and TRBJ1-2, is as follows: EPEVTQTPSHQVTQMGQEVILRCVPISNHLYFYWYRQILGQKVEFLVSFYNNEISEKSEIFDDQFSVERPDGSNFTLKIRSTKLEDSAMYFCASSEGVYGYTFGSGTRLTVV.

The chain combines TRBV1 with TRBJ2-1. TRBV1 is shown as a pseudogene. The CDR3 contains 17 residues. In DNA, the CDR3 is TGCACCAGCAACCCAGCCAGCCATCTGGGGTTCGGGAATGAGCAGTTCTTC. It codes for CTSNPASHLGFGNEQFF.

The chain uses TRBV6-1 and TRBJ2-7; D tentatively fits TRBD1 or TRBD2 (5 bases each). The length of the CDR3 is 11 residues. Germline loops: CDR1 MNHNS, CDR2 SASEGT. Trimming pared 6 bases from V and 2 bases from J, leaving 5 bases between. The CDR3 loop reads CASRGAYEQYF. The CDR3 DNA is TGTGCCAGCAGGGGGGCCTACGAGCAGTACTTC.

The V and J genes are TRBV24-1 and TRBJ1-2, with D unclear. Germline V lookup: CDR1 KGHDR, CDR2 SFDVKD. The CDR3 is 14 amino acids. V shed 0 bases and J shed 4 bases, with 8 bases lying between them. The CDR3, as DNA: TGTGCCACCAGTGATTTGGGGCAGCCCTATGGCTACACCTTC. The encoded protein is CATSDLGQPYGYTF.

The gene calls are TRBV4-2 and TRBJ2-7; TRBD1 might be the D (5 bases). Looked up from germline, CDR1 is LGHNA and CDR2 is YNFKEQ. V dropped 0 bases and J dropped 1 base, with 13 bases sitting between them. The CDR3 runs to 16 residues. The CDR3 region is CASSQEEGVPSYEQYF. The CDR3 DNA follows: TGTGCCAGCAGCCAAGAAGAAGGGGTCCCGTCCTACGAGCAGTACTTC.

V and J are TRBV7-6 and TRBJ2-1, with unresolved D. Germline loops: CDR1 SGHVS, CDR2 FNYEAQ. Trimming stripped 6 bases from V and 10 bases from J, with 19 bases between. The CDR3 extends over 14 amino acids. The CDR3 loop is CASSFNPGLREQFF. The CDR3 DNA sequence: TGTGCCAGCAGTTTCAACCCGGGCCTCAGGGAGCAGTTCTTC.

The chain combines TRBV29-1 with TRBJ1-1; D gene unclear. CDR3 length: 13 residues. V was clipped by 7 bases and J by 2 bases, with 14 bases between them. CDR1 and CDR2 from the germline V gene are SQVTM and ANQGSEA. The CDR3: CSDSNGRNTEAFF. CDR3 bases: TGCAGCGACTCAAACGGACGAAACACTGAAGCTTTCTTT.

J is TRBJ2-4 and V is TRBV20-1; no firm D call. V dropped 6 bases and J dropped 1 base, with 16 bases sitting between them. Germline V CDR1 and CDR2: DFQATT, SNEGSKA (reference sequence). CDR3 length: 15 residues. CDR3 region: CSANVRLDAKNIQYF. CDR3 nucleotides: TGCAGTGCGAATGTAAGACTCGATGCCAAAAACATTCAGTACTTC.

This chain uses TRBV10-2 with TRBJ1-1, with 10 bases aligning to TRBD1. CDR3 length: 13 amino acids. Germline V CDR1 and CDR2: WSHSY, SAAADI. The V segment lost 6 bases and the J segment 4 bases; nucleotides outside the gene matches: 2. As DNA, the CDR3 is TGCGCCAGCAGACGGACAGGGGGCACTGAAGCTTTCTTT. Its protein is CASRRTGGTEAFF.

CDR3 in DNA: TGTGCCATCAGTGGGGATCCCGGGACTAGCAGTTACAATGAGCAGTTCTTC. Translated: CAISGDPGTSSYNEQFF. J is TRBJ2-1 and V is TRBV10-3; TRBD2 matches at 9 bases. The trim removed 4 bases at V and 4 bases at J, leaving 11 bases unmatched. The CDR3 is 17 amino acids. CDR1 and CDR2 from the germline V gene are ENHRY and SYGVKD.

This rearrangement joins TRBV10-3 to TRBJ2-7; D may match TRBD1 or TRBD2 (5 bases each). CDR3 length equals 14 residues. With 4 bases removed from V and 5 bases from J, the gap between germline ends came to 15 bases. Germline V gene sequence: CDR1 ENHRY, CDR2 SYGVKD. The CDR3 reads CAISGETEPDEQYF. The CDR3 nucleotides are TGTGCCATCAGTGGGGAGACAGAACCAGACGAGCAGTACTTC.

The gene calls are TRBV28 and TRBJ2-7; perhaps TRBD2 as D (7 bases). The V end was cut by 5 bases, the J end by 5 bases, with 19 bases between. The CDR3 has 15 residues. Germline V lookup: CDR1 MDHEN, CDR2 SYDVKM. CDR3: CASSPWTSGGDEQYF. As DNA, the CDR3 is TGTGCCAGCAGTCCATGGACCTCGGGGGGCGACGAGCAGTACTTC.

The chain combines TRBV7-2 with TRBJ2-5, with D uncertain. Trimming cost V 4 bases and J 1 base, with 10 bases left between them. Germline V gene sequence: CDR1 SGHTA, CDR2 FQGNSA. The CDR3 runs to 14 residues. The CDR3 DNA sequence: TGTGCCAGCAGCTCTTTTGGTACCCAAGAGACCCAGTACTTC. Translated, it gives CASSSFGTQETQYF.

The chain uses TRBV10-1 and TRBJ2-2; D gene unclear. CDR1 is WNHNN and CDR2 is SYGVQD in the germline V gene (reference sequence). With 3 bases removed from V and 3 bases from J, the gap between germline ends came to 5 bases. CDR3 length: 13 residues. The CDR3: CASSDLYTGELFF. The CDR3 coding sequence is TGCGCCAGCAGTGATTTGTACACCGGGGAGCTGTTTTTT.

This rearrangement joins TRBV4-1 to TRBJ2-7; the match to TRBD2 covers 11 bases. The germline gives CDR1 MGHRA, CDR2 YSYEKL. The CDR3 length is 16 residues. Trimming took 3 bases from V and 4 from J; bases not matched to a gene: 8. The CDR3 bases are TGCGCCAGCAGCCAGCCCCAGACTAGCGGGAAGTACGAGCAGTACTTC. Amino acids: CASSQPQTSGKYEQYF.

V and J are TRBV20-1 and TRBJ2-3, with 7 bases aligning to TRBD1. V lost 6 bases to trimming and J lost 5 bases; unmatched junction nucleotides: 5. The CDR3 loop spans 12 amino acids. CDR1 is DFQATT and CDR2 is SNEGSKA in the germline V gene (reference sequence). The CDR3 bases are TGCAGTGCCACGGGACAGATAGATACGCAGTATTTT. It encodes CSATGQIDTQYF.

The chain links TRBV27 to TRBJ1-4, with D unresolved. The germline V gene encodes CDR1 MNHEY and CDR2 SMNVEV (reference sequence). V was trimmed by 6 bases and J by 8 bases, leaving 13 bases between them. CDR3 length equals 13 residues. CDR3 sequence (DNA): TGTGCCAGCAGCCGACGTAGGGAGGAAAAACTGTTTTTT. Residues: CASSRRREEKLFF.

This clonotype was seen ten or more times. The chain carries TRBV20-1 and TRBJ2-5; TRBD1 matches 8 bases. Trimming removed 3 bases from V and 1 base from J; junction bases left unmatched: 1. This CDR3 is built from 13 residues. The germline gives CDR1 DFQATT, CDR2 SNEGSKA (reference sequence). In DNA form, the CDR3 reads TGCAGTGCTAGTGGGACAGGCCAAGAGACCCAGTACTTC. Protein sequence: CSASGTGQETQYF.

The sample holds a few counts of this clonotype. CDR3 bases: TGCGCCAGCAGCCAACCCCGACTAGCGGGAGGGAACACCGGGGAGCTGTTTTTT. It yields the protein CASSQPRLAGGNTGELFF. This chain connects TRBV4-1 to TRBJ2-2, with 13 positions matching TRBD2. CDR3 size: 18 residues. J lost 1 base, V lost 2 bases, and 4 bases had no gene match. CDR1 and CDR2 (germline): MGHRA, YSYEKL.